This entry lists 19 T cell receptor beta chains sequenced from one sample in a study of shared clonotypes between healthy human individuals. Clones were sequenced by immunoSEQ multiplex PCR, and TCRdb holds only the in-frame ones, with some missing. Among 700,000 to 950,000 clones listed, 96% were seen once. Terminally differentiated effector memory CD45RA+ cells were excluded by CCR7 positive selection of CD45RO-negative cells. The sample taken for sequencing was naive CD8+ T cells sorted from blood. The receptor set was obtained from a man aged 30 to 45 in good health.

The chain recombines TRBV6-6 with TRBJ2-1; 7 bases are a match to TRBD2. Germline lookup yields CDR1 MNHNY and CDR2 SVGAGI (reference sequence). Unmatched junction bases numbered 3, after V lost 5 bases and J lost 5 bases. This CDR3 region has 13 residues. This CDR3 reads CASSASGNNEQFF. The CDR3 DNA reads TGTGCCAGCAGTGCCAGCGGGAACAATGAGCAGTTCTTC.

The chain links TRBV7-9 to TRBJ2-1; no reliable D call. Trimming left V 2 bases short and J 6 bases short, with 17 bases between. Per the germline V gene, CDR1 is SEHNR and CDR2 is FQNEAQ (reference sequence). This CDR3 has 16 residues. CDR3 residues: CASSLRSSSVSNEQFF. The CDR3 DNA is TGTGCCAGCAGCTTACGATCGAGTTCGGTGAGCAATGAGCAGTTCTTC. The full variable domain, with the rest looked up from reference TRBV7-9 and TRBJ2-1, is DTGVSQNPRHKITKRGQNVTFRCDPISEHNRLYWYRQTLGQGPEFLTYFQNEAQLEKSRLLSDRFSAERPKGSFSTLEIQRTEQGDSAMYLCASSLRSSSVSNEQFFGPGTRLTVL.

In this sample, this clone turned up once. The rearrangement links TRBV11-3 to TRBJ2-7, with TRBD1 matching 7 bases. The V and J ends lost 9 bases and 5 bases, in that order; junction bases with no gene match: 10. The germline CDR1 and CDR2 sequences are SGHNT and YENEEA. The CDR3 has 13 residues. The CDR3 loop reads CASSDRYGDEQYF. CDR3 DNA: TGTGCCAGTTCGGACAGGTATGGCGACGAGCAGTACTTC.

This rearrangement joins TRBV5-6 to TRBJ1-1; D unclear. CDR1 is SGHDT and CDR2 is YYEEEE in the germline V gene. V dropped 0 bases and J dropped 7 bases, with 10 bases sitting between them. The CDR3 covers 13 residues. CDR3 region: CASSLGNFVEAFF. CDR3 nucleotides: TGTGCCAGCAGCTTGGGTAATTTCGTTGAAGCTTTCTTT.

V and J are TRBV28 and TRBJ2-1; 11 bases match TRBD2. With V trimmed by 1 base and J by 8 bases, 1 base remained unmatched. This CDR3 is built from 14 residues. Germline CDR1 MDHEN, CDR2 SYDVKM. The CDR3 nucleotides are TGTGCCAGCAGTTTATTACTAGCGGGAGATGAGCAGTTCTTC. Encoded protein: CASSLLLAGDEQFF.

This clone was found once. V gene TRBV18 combines with J gene TRBJ2-3, with D perhaps being TRBD1 or TRBD2 (5 bases each). V lost 3 bases and J lost 2, with 15 bases in between. Germline CDR1 is KGHSH and CDR2 is LQKENI. There are 16 residues in the CDR3. Here the CDR3 DNA reads TGTGCCAGCTCACCCTTGGGACCGATTAACACAGATACGCAGTATTTT. This gives the protein CASSPLGPINTDTQYF.

The chain has TRBV13 and TRBJ2-1; D call uncertain. The CDR3 runs to 16 residues. Per the germline V gene, CDR1 is PRHDT and CDR2 is FYEKMQ (reference sequence). Trimming removed 4 bases from V and 0 bases from J, with 13 bases in between. DNA for the CDR3: TGTGCCAGCAGCTCAGGTGTAATTAACTCCTACAATGAGCAGTTCTTC. The encoded protein is CASSSGVINSYNEQFF.

This chain connects TRBV5-4 to TRBJ2-1; no firm D call. Germline V gene data show CDR1 as SGHNT and CDR2 as YYREEE (reference sequence). Trimming took 3 bases from V and 4 from J, leaving 11 bases between them. This CDR3 is built from 14 residues. In nucleotides, the CDR3 is TGTGCCAGCAGCTATGATCAGATATACAATGAGCAGTTCTTC. It specifies CASSYDQIYNEQFF.

The chain links TRBV7-8 to TRBJ2-5; 8 positions agree with TRBD2. Germline values: CDR1 SGHVS, CDR2 FQNEAQ. The CDR3 spans 19 residues. The ends lost 4 bases at V and 4 bases at J; junction bases unmatched: 20. This CDR3 is CASSSSPEAGEVGRETQYF. DNA of the CDR3: TGTGCCAGCAGCTCCTCGCCGGAAGCGGGAGAAGTAGGGCGAGAGACCCAGTACTTC.

J is TRBJ1-3 and V is TRBV2; 10 bases fit TRBD1. Losses at the gene ends were 5 bases for V and 3 bases for J; bases not matched to a gene: 7. CDR3 size: 16 residues. The germline CDR1 and CDR2 sequences are SNHLY and FYNNEI. CDR3 protein: CASSMNRDRGGNTIYF. The CDR3 DNA sequence: TGTGCCAGCAGTATGAACCGGGACAGGGGTGGAAACACCATATATTTT.

The gene calls are TRBV18 and TRBJ1-5; D is possibly TRBD1 (6 bases). This CDR3 contains 15 residues. V was pared by 2 bases and J by 0 bases, with 8 bases between. CDR1 is KGHSH, CDR2 LQKENI, per germline. This CDR3 reads CASSPDRISNQPQHF. The CDR3 bases are TGTGCCAGCTCACCAGACAGGATTAGCAATCAGCCCCAGCATTTT.

The chain joins TRBV7-9 to TRBJ1-1, with TRBD1 as a possible D gene (5 bases). Deletions cut 7 bases from V and 0 bases from J, with 9 bases between. This CDR3 comprises 13 residues. Germline V gene sequence: CDR1 SEHNR, CDR2 FQNEAQ (reference sequence). Here the CDR3 DNA reads TGTGCCAGCAAGGACAATTTGAACACTGAAGCTTTCTTT. Translated: CASKDNLNTEAFF.

This chain connects TRBV7-9 to TRBJ1-3; D gene uncertain. This CDR3 has 14 amino acids. V lost 4 bases to trimming and J lost 2 bases, with 9 bases between them. Germline V CDR1 and CDR2: SEHNR, FQNEAQ (reference sequence). The CDR3 loop is CASSSPGAGNTIYF. The CDR3 DNA reads TGTGCCAGCAGCTCGCCGGGAGCTGGAAACACCATATATTTT.

V is TRBV28 and J is TRBJ2-5; D gene uncertain. The CDR3 covers 14 residues. The germline V and J ends were trimmed by 6 bases and 1 base, with 12 bases remaining between them. CDR1 and CDR2 from the germline V gene are MDHEN and SYDVKM. This CDR3 is CASSTLGVQETQYF. The CDR3 bases are TGTGCCAGCAGCACACTTGGGGTCCAAGAGACCCAGTACTTC.

The V call is TRBV28, the J call TRBJ2-7; D is possibly TRBD1 or TRBD2 (5 bases each). Trimming shortened V by 8 bases and J by 4 bases, and 18 bases separated the two germline ends. The CDR3 has 14 residues. Germline CDR1 is MDHEN and CDR2 is SYDVKM. In DNA form, the CDR3 reads TGTGCCAGCGGGGGAGTACAGAATAAGTACGAGCAGTACTTC. It specifies CASGGVQNKYEQYF.

The rearrangement joins TRBV29-1 to TRBJ2-1; TRBD2 matches at 15 bases. Germline V CDR1 and CDR2: SQVTM, ANQGSEA. Trimming at V came to 2 bases and at J to 0 bases, leaving 11 bases not matched to a gene. The CDR3 contains 20 residues. The CDR3 region is CSVESLVGTSGRPSYNEQFF. Here the CDR3 DNA reads TGCAGCGTTGAAAGTCTAGTTGGGACTAGCGGGAGGCCCTCCTACAATGAGCAGTTCTTC.

The V and J genes are TRBV9 and TRBJ1-1; 7 bases are shared with TRBD1. V was clipped by 3 bases and J by 7 bases; unmatched bases: 6. The CDR3 runs 13 residues. The germline gives CDR1 SGDLS, CDR2 YYNGEE. The CDR3 coding sequence is TGTGCCAGCAGCGGTTACAGGGGAAGTGAAGCTTTCTTT. Its translation is CASSGYRGSEAFF. Full variable domain (missing parts from reference TRBV9 and TRBJ1-1): DSGVTQTPKHLITATGQRVTLRCSPRSGDLSVYWYQQSLDQGLQFLIQYYNGEERAKGNILERFSAQQFPDLHSELNLSSLELGDSALYFCASSGYRGSEAFFGQGTRLTVV.

The chain is built from TRBV6-1 and TRBJ2-7; tentative D call: TRBD1 (5 bases). The CDR3 length is 13 residues. Trimming took 8 bases from V and 3 from J, leaving 14 bases between them. The germline gives CDR1 MNHNS, CDR2 SASEGT. The DNA of the CDR3 is TGTGCCAGCGCGAGTGACAGCCTCTACGAGCAGTACTTC. This gives the protein CASASDSLYEQYF.

The chain uses TRBV5-5 and TRBJ1-1; maybe TRBD1 (6 bases). V lost 2 bases and J 7 bases, leaving 9 bases between the germline ends. The germline V gene has CDR1 SGHKS and CDR2 YYEKEE (reference sequence). The CDR3 loop spans 12 amino acids. In DNA form, the CDR3 reads TGTGCCAGCAGCTTCCGGACAGTTGAAGCTTTCTTT. This codes for CASSFRTVEAFF.